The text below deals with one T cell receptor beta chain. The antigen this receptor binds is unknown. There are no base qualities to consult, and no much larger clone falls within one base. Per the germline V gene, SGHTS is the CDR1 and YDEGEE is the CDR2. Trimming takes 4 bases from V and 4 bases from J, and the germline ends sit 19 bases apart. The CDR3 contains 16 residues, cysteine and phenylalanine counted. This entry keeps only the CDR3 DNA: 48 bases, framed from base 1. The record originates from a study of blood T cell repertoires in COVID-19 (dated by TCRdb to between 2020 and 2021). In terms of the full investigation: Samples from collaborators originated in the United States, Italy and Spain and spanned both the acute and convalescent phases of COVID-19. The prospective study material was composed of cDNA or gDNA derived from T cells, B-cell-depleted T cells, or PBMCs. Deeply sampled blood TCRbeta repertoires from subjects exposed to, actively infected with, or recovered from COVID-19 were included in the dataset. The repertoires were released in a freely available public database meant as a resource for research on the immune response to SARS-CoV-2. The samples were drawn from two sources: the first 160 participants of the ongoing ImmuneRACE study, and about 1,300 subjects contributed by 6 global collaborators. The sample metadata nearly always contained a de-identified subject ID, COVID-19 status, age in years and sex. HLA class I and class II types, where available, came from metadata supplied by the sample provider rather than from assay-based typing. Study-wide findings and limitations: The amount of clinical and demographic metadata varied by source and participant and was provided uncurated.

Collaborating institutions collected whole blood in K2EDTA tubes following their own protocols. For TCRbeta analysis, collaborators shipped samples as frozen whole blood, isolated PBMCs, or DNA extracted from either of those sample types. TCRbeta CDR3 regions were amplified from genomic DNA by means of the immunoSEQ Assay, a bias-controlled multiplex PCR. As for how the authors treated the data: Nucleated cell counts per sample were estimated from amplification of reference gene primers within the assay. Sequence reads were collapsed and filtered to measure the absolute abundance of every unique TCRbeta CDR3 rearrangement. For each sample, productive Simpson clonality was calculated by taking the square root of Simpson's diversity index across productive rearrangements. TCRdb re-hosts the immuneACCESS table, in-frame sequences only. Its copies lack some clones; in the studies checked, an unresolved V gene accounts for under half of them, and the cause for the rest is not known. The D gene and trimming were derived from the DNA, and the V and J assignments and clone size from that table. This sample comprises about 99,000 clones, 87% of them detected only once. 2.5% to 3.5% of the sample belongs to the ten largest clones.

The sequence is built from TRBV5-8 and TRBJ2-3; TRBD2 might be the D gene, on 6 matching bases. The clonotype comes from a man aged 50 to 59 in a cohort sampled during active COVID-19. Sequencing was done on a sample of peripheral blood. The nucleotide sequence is TGTGCCAGCAGCCCGAGGAGGGCCTCCAGGTCAGATACGCAGTATTTT. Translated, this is CASSPRRASRSDTQYF.